This T cell receptor beta chain appears in the sequencing data of a study of T cell changes during pregnancy in multiple sclerosis. The CDR3 is made up of 15 amino acids. Trimming took 6 bases from V and 0 from J, leaving 12 bases between them. The V gene's germline CDR1 is SNHLY and CDR2 FYNNEI. TCRdb keeps only in-frame clones here, not all; method: immunoSEQ multiplex PCR. The sample has 40,000 to 45,000 clones, about 89% seen once. This clonotype was obtained from a female donor with multiple sclerosis, enrolled in a pregnancy study. Material: CD4+ T cells from peripheral blood mononuclear cells, obtained in the first trimester of pregnancy. The V call is TRBV2, the J call TRBJ2-1, with D perhaps matching TRBD1 (5 bases). CDR3 region: CASRAQGASYNEQFF. The CDR3 coding sequence is TGTGCCAGCAGGGCCCAGGGCGCCTCCTACAATGAGCAGTTCTTC.